This is a list of T cell receptor beta chains from one sample in a study of beta chain features in type 1 diabetes. Only in-frame clones appear in the TCRdb table, and some are missing; sequencing was by immunoSEQ multiplex PCR. The table includes around 150,000 clones, about 9% detected once. Sequencing was performed on central memory CD4+ T cells from blood. The receptors come from a woman aged 25 to 39 with type 1 diabetes. The conserved cysteine and the conserved F or W are not part of the CDR3 here. Fields, in order: J gene, V gene, CDR3 protein.

TRBJ1-1 TRBV10-3 ASPPTTELNTEAF
TRBJ2-7 TRBV2 ASSVVAGGGEQY
TRBJ1-4 TRBV5-1 ASQQGPDEKLF
TRBJ2-2 TRBV28 ASSLHGLAGGGELF
TRBJ2-1 TRBV6-1 AISESALLHEQF
TRBJ1-2 TRBV28 ASGTPRGYT
TRBJ2-5 TRBV14 ASSRDWRETQY
TRBJ2-5 TRBV14 ASSQGGGVQTQY
TRBJ2-5 TRBV5-1 ASSLGTGGYLETQY
TRBJ1-1 TRBV2 ASGSTSNTEAF
TRBJ1-2 TRBV9 ASSAGNRGGGYT
TRBJ2-7 TRBV4-2 ASSPGQLILPYEQY
TRBJ1-2 TRBV6-5 ASSLGQDYGYT
TRBJ2-3 TRBV27 ASSLVGQGGTDTQY
TRBJ2-5 TRBV18 ASSKTPGLAGVDQETQY
TRBJ2-1 TRBV18 ASSTTSSSYNEQF
TRBJ2-2 TRBV18 ASNRDRVNTGELF
TRBJ1-2 TRBV19 ASSIYRVNYGYT
TRBJ1-4 TRBV29-1 SVNRDRNEKLF
TRBJ2-3 TRBV29-1 SVESPGDTQY
TRBJ2-7 TRBV9 ASSPWVGPGEQY
TRBJ1-5 TRBV30 AWSVAQSNQPQH
TRBJ2-7 TRBV2 ASVGGDSYEQY
TRBJ2-1 TRBV6-5 ASSYSGLVEQF
TRBJ1-1 TRBV7-3 ASSLIPRTEAF
TRBJ1-2 TRBV5-6 ASSPLSRDRAVGGYT
TRBJ1-5 TRBV15 ATMERQGGPQH
TRBJ2-1 TRBV5-8 ASSPEGGTYNEQF
TRBJ2-1 TRBV5-1 ASSLGTSAMGDEQF
TRBJ1-1 TRBV7-6 ASSARASIRDTEAF
TRBJ1-5 TRBV19 ASGQVLNQPQH
TRBJ1-1 TRBV9 ASSVGGVNTEAF
TRBJ1-1 TRBV18 ASSPSTGLNTEAF
TRBJ1-1 TRBV7-9 ASSFLMDRPKAEAF
TRBJ1-5 TRBV19 ASSTAVTNNQPQH
TRBJ1-5 TRBV28 ASRDTKLHNQPQH
TRBJ2-7 TRBV9 ASSVGTSGRDFTEQY
TRBJ2-7 TRBV2 ASSSWDITYEQY
TRBJ1-1 TRBV6-5 ASKRDMNTEAF
TRBJ2-2 TRBV5-1 ASSLRASNTGELF
TRBJ1-5 TRBV2 ASSREIQPQH
TRBJ2-7 TRBV20-1 SARRRDEQY
TRBJ1-5 TRBV4-2 ASSRDIGDRAGPQH
TRBJ2-3 TRBV30 AWRNRDFSTDTQY
TRBJ2-5 TRBV5-1 ASSKTGQGQETQY
TRBJ2-5 TRBV9 ASSVDHGTSGKETQY